This TCR beta chain was sequenced during a study of T-cell reconstitution after alpha-beta-depleted transplantation in children. General study results and limits: T-cell numbers and diversity one year post-transplant derived largely from freshly generated T cells.

Unique molecular identifiers were incorporated when the TCRbeta library was constructed. TCRdb recomputed calls from the PCR reads with MiXCR, one row per CDR3 protein. Of hundreds of thousands of distinct CDR3 sequences in the sample, around 15% were seen once. In this sample, this clonotype turned up a few times. Its specificity is not known. This CDR3 region has 20 residues. The germline V gene encodes CDR1 DFQATT and CDR2 SNEGSKA (reference sequence). Germline trimming cut 3 bases from V and 1 base from J; bases unmatched to any gene: 20. The receptor was derived from a male patient aged 2 to 9 who had a stem cell transplant for acute lymphoblastic leukemia, so the T cells may come from the graft donor. Specimen: PBMCs, mostly from graft donor cells, collected 360 days after TCRalphabeta/CD19-depleted stem cell transplant. This chain links TRBV20-1 with TRBJ2-5; 10 bases map to TRBD2. CDR3 sequence: CSASRENTKREGPGQETQYF. CDR3 nucleotide sequence: TGCAGTGCTAGCCGCGAGAATACAAAGCGGGAGGGCCCTGGCCAAGAGACCCAGTACTTC.